This T cell receptor (beta chain) was profiled in a study of T cells in Graves' hyperthyroidism and ophthalmopathy (dated 2019 in TCRdb). Concerning the study at large: Peripheral blood was collected at initial diagnosis, before any treatment. To identify distinguishing TCR V-J signatures, a discovery cohort of about a hundred patients was used, comprising 43 with Graves' ophthalmopathy and approximately 58 with stable Graves' hyperthyroidism. Prospective prediction of ophthalmopathy was tested in an independent validation cohort consisting of under 20 hyperthyroidism patients and 15 or so patients who later progressed to ophthalmopathy. The 100 discovery patients were randomly split 7:3 into training and test sets. In about six Graves' hyperthyroidism patients, the study also compared T-cell repertoires from thyroid tissue with T-cell repertoires from blood. Once sampling was done, hyperthyroidism patients were given methimazole at a starting dose of 30 mg daily, whereas ophthalmopathy patients were given high-dose intravenous methylprednisolone. The paper describes TCR Vbeta CDR3 sequencing of some 130 peripheral blood samples, made up of 43 ophthalmopathy patients, around 78 hyperthyroidism patients and roughly 17 progressor patients.

A patient counted as having stable Graves' hyperthyroidism if no progression to ophthalmopathy occurred over 18 months of follow-up. The hyperthyroidism patients were between 18 and 65 years old and newly diagnosed, with a disease duration of less than 2 months. Any patient with an uncontrolled infection, another autoimmune disease, pregnancy or lactation was excluded. Clinical symptoms, serum thyroxine and TRAb, thyroid ultrasound, and orbital computed tomography formed the basis for the diagnoses. PBMCs were isolated from 10 ml of fresh peripheral blood by Ficoll-Paque density gradient centrifugation. Total RNA was extracted using Trizol reagent, and RNA quality was assessed on an Agilent 2100 Bioanalyzer. What the study reported, not specific to this receptor: Sample size was not statistically predetermined, and blinding of investigators to group allocation was not performed. During validation, the model predicted progression to ophthalmopathy a median of about 6.5 months ahead of onset, with roughly 65% sensitivity and about 72% specificity. Ophthalmopathy was separated from stable hyperthyroidism by a 13 V-J signature model, with around 90% sensitivity and approximately 81% specificity obtained in cross-validation and 80%/75% obtained in testing. Most expanded thyroid clonotypes (frequency above 0.001) were also found in blood, which suggests that blood repertoires may mirror thyroid immune responses.

V sheds 2 bases and J sheds 7 bases, leaving 12 bases between their ends. The CDR3 starts with the cysteine, ends with the phenylalanine, and has 13 residues. Solely the CDR3 DNA is kept, with 39 bases framed from the first base. The germline V gene (reference sequence) sets CDR1 to LGHDT and CDR2 to YNNKEL. TCR beta CDR3 regions were amplified from RNA transcripts. A first-round RT-PCR of the TCR CDR3 used the HTBI primer set with the Qiagen OneStep RT-PCR kit. The libraries were constructed in a second round of multiplex PCR and then size-selected and purified. Sequencing of the libraries was done on an Illumina HiSeq2000 using paired-end 100 bp reads. As for how the authors treated the data: SOAPnuke was used to process the raw data, with reads discarded if the reads contained adapters or uncalled bases, had a mean Phred below 15, or lacked an exact constant-primer or identifier match. High-quality paired reads were merged with COPE v1.2.5, and unique nucleotide sequences were defined as clonotypes. MiTCR v1.1 was used to align clonotypes to the IMGT TRBV, TRBD and TRBJ reference segments. The analysis was restricted to V-J combinations with a frequency above 0.0001, which together covered approximately 99% of the repertoires. A TCS score was defined as the ratio of F50 (clonal expansion) to E x V (chaos), with BLOSUM62-based TCRdist applied between CDR3 peptides within each V-J. Welch's t-statistics and random forest reduced several hundred V-J features to 13, which were used in a naive Bayes classifier (R e1071). TCRdb reanalyzed the raw reads on its own, using fastp at Q25 for trimming and MiXCR for clone calling, and kept in-frame beta chains. When rows share a CDR3 protein, they turn into one entry using the most common DNA and genes. For this entry, the V and J calls and clone size follow TCRdb and not the study's own pipeline. The table for this sample lists about 620,000 distinct CDR3 sequences; 15% to 20% of them were counted only once. Of the sample, 3.5% to 4% falls within the top ten clones.

Comments on this clonotype: The antigen it recognizes is unknown. No base-level quality is on record; no much larger clone is a single base apart.

Sample: blood. The sequence is built from TRBV3-1 and TRBJ2-7; a tentative D match to TRBD2 spans 5 bases. The sequence was obtained from a woman aged 25 to 45 with Graves' hyperthyroidism. This receptor carries the CDR3 CASSQMAGGEQYF. The sequenced DNA: TGTGCCAGCAGCCAAATGGCAGGAGGAGAGCAGTACTTC.